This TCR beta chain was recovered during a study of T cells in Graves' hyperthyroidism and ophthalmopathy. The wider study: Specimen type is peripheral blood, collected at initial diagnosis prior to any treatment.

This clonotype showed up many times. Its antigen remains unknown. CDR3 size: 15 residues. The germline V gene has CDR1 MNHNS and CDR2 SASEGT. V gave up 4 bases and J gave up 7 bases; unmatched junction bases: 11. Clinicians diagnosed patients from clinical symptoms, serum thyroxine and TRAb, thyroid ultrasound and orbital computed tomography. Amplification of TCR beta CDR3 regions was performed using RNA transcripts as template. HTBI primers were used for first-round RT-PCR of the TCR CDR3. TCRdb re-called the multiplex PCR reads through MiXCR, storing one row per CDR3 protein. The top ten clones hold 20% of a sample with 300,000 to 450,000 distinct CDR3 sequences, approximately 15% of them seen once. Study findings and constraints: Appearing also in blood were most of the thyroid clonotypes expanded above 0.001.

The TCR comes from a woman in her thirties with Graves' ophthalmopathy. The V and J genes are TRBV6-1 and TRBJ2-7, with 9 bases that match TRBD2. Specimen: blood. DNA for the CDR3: TGTGCCAGCAGTGTTGGGGCTAGCGGGGTTGTGGAGCAGTACTTC. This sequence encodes CASSVGASGVVEQYF.